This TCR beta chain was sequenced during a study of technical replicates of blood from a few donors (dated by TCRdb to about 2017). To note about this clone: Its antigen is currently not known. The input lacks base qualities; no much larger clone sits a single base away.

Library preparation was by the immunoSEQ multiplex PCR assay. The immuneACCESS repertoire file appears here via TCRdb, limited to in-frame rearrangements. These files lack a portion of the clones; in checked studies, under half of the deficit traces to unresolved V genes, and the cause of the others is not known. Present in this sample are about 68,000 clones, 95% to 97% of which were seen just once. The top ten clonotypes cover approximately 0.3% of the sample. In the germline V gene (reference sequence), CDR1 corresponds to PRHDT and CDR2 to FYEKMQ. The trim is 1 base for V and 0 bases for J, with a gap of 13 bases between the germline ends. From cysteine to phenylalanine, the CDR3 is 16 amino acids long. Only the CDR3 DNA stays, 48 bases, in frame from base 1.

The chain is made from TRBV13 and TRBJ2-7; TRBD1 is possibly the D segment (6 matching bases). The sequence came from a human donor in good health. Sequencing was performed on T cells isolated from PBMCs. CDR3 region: CASSLVGQGSSYEQYF. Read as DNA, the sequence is TGTGCCAGCAGCTTAGTAGGTCAGGGGAGCTCCTACGAGCAGTACTTC.